One sample yielded the 31 T cell receptor beta chains listed below, sequenced in a study of blood T cell repertoires in COVID-19. Some clones are missing from TCRdb's copy, which holds only in-frame ones; the method was immunoSEQ multiplex PCR. The sample has 110,000 or so clones; roughly 82% are singletons. Specimen: peripheral blood. The receptors here all came from a human donor in a cohort sampled during active COVID-19.

The chain uses TRBV5-1 and TRBJ1-2; 9 bases map to TRBD1. Trimming at V came to 2 bases and at J to 5 bases, leaving 1 base not matched to a gene. CDR3 length: 13 amino acids. CDR1 is SGHRS and CDR2 is YFSETQ in the germline V gene. The CDR3 DNA is TGCGCCAGCAGCTTCGGACAGGGGTATGGCTACACCTTC. Translation gives CASSFGQGYGYTF.

The chain recombines TRBV7-9 with TRBJ2-1, with 9 bases aligning to TRBD2. V was clipped by 6 bases and J by 8 bases; unmatched bases: 8. The CDR3 has 14 amino acids. The germline V gene has CDR1 SEHNR and CDR2 FQNEAQ (reference sequence). CDR3 amino acids: CASSKRGDIDEQFF. The CDR3 bases are TGTGCCAGCAGTAAGCGGGGGGATATCGATGAGCAGTTCTTC.

The chain employs TRBV19 and TRBJ2-7; 8 bases map to TRBD1. V gave up 5 bases and J gave up 1 base; unmatched junction bases: 4. Per germline, CDR1 LNHDA and CDR2 SQIVND (reference sequence). This CDR3 has 14 residues. The CDR3 here is CASSQGAASYEQYF. The DNA for the CDR3 is TGTGCCAGTAGTCAGGGGGCGGCTTCCTACGAGCAGTACTTC.

The chain uses TRBV5-6 and TRBJ1-2; possible D gene TRBD1, 6 bases. Germline values: CDR1 SGHDT, CDR2 YYEEEE. Trimming cost V 4 bases and J 0 bases, with 16 bases left between them. The CDR3 spans 16 residues. The CDR3 loop is CASSLEGGTTNYGYTF. CDR3 bases: TGTGCCAGCAGCCTGGAGGGGGGGACAACTAACTATGGCTACACCTTC.

The CDR3 region has the DNA TGTGCCAGCAGCCCCGGGACAGATCAAGATACGCAGTATTTT. It specifies CASSPGTDQDTQYF. The genes are TRBV2 and TRBJ2-3, with 7 bases lining up with TRBD1. The germline gives CDR1 SNHLY, CDR2 FYNNEI. The CDR3 runs to 14 residues. Germline trimming cut 6 bases from V and 5 bases from J; bases unmatched to any gene: 8.

The chain combines TRBV5-4 with TRBJ2-5; D is perhaps TRBD1 (5 bases). In germline, CDR1 is SGHNT, CDR2 YYREEE (reference sequence). CDR3 length equals 14 residues. V was clipped by 4 bases and J by 5 bases, with 15 bases between them. The CDR3 loop reads CASSPGAGGETQYF. The CDR3 nucleotides read TGTGCCAGCAGCCCTGGGGCAGGCGGTGAGACCCAGTACTTC.

The rearrangement uses TRBV3-1 (or the pseudogene TRBV3-2) and TRBJ1-1; 10 bases align to TRBD1. The germline CDR1 and CDR2 sequences are LGHDT and YNNKEL (reference sequence). This CDR3 is 15 amino acids long. With V trimmed by 4 bases and J by 1 base, 3 bases remained unmatched. CDR3: CASSLTGGRNTEAFF. The CDR3 coding sequence is TGTGCCAGCAGCCTGACAGGGGGCCGGAACACTGAAGCTTTCTTT.

The gene calls are TRBV3-1 (or the pseudogene TRBV3-2) and TRBJ2-2; D is perhaps TRBD1 (5 bases). Germline CDR1 and CDR2: LGHDT and YNNKEL (reference sequence). V was shortened by 4 bases and J by 2 bases, with 8 bases between the two germline ends. The CDR3 consists of 14 residues. In DNA form, the CDR3 reads TGTGCCAGCAGCCTCGGACACAACACCGGGGAGCTGTTTTTT. Its protein product is CASSLGHNTGELFF.

The rearrangement uses TRBV18 and TRBJ1-1; weak D call: TRBD1 (6 bases). V lost 1 base and J 1 base, leaving 13 bases between the germline ends. The CDR3 is 16 residues long. Germline values: CDR1 KGHSH, CDR2 LQKENI. CDR3 protein: CASSPRQGPGNTEAFF. The DNA for the CDR3 is TGTGCCAGCTCACCACGGCAGGGGCCGGGGAACACTGAAGCTTTCTTT.

The chain carries TRBV6-1 and TRBJ1-5; 7 bases map to TRBD1. The CDR3 spans 15 residues. CDR1 and CDR2 from the germline V gene are MNHNS and SASEGT. The trim removed 3 bases at V and 6 bases at J, leaving 8 bases unmatched. This CDR3 is CASSDTGAGGQPQHF. The CDR3 DNA reads as TGTGCCAGCAGTGACACAGGGGCCGGAGGTCAGCCCCAGCATTTT.

The chain has TRBV18 and TRBJ1-1; 8 bases are a match to TRBD1. The CDR3 consists of 14 residues. V lost 5 bases to trimming and J lost 1 base; unmatched junction nucleotides: 3. Germline-derived CDR1 and CDR2 are KGHSH and LQKENI. CDR3 DNA: TGTGCCAGCTCATCGGGGACAGGGAACACTGAAGCTTTCTTT. Translation: CASSSGTGNTEAFF.

This chain links TRBV6-5 with TRBJ2-1, with 7 bases matching TRBD2. This CDR3 spans 14 amino acids. J gave up 7 bases and V 0 bases, and 3 bases lay outside the gene matches. CDR1 and CDR2 (germline): MNHEY, SVGAGI. CDR3 nucleotides: TGTGCCAGCAGTTACTCCCCGGGGGGTAATGAGCAGTTCTTC. The encoded protein is CASSYSPGGNEQFF.

V gene TRBV2 combines with J gene TRBJ1-1; D is unclear. From germline, CDR1 is SNHLY and CDR2 FYNNEI. V was pared by 6 bases and J by 1 base, with 12 bases between. This CDR3 has 14 residues. In DNA, the CDR3 is TGTGCCAGCAGGTTGCAGACAACGAACACTGAAGCTTTCTTT. Its protein product is CASRLQTTNTEAFF.

The CDR3 sequence is CASSQVGEQFF. CDR3 nucleotides: TGTGCCAGCAGCCAGGTCGGTGAGCAGTTCTTC. The gene calls are TRBV3-1 (or the pseudogene TRBV3-2) and TRBJ2-1; D gene uncertain. Trimming shortened V by 3 bases and J by 9 bases, and 6 bases separated the two germline ends. In germline, CDR1 is LGHDT, CDR2 YNNKEL (reference sequence). This CDR3 region has 11 residues.

The J gene is TRBJ1-5, the V gene TRBV28, with a weak D call TRBD1 (5 bases). CDR3 length equals 15 residues. Trimming pared 6 bases from V and 6 bases from J, leaving 18 bases between. Germline values: CDR1 MDHEN, CDR2 SYDVKM. This chain's CDR3 is CASSLDAGSGQPQHF. The CDR3 coding sequence is TGTGCCAGCAGCCTCGACGCAGGGTCTGGTCAGCCCCAGCATTTT.

The CDR3 DNA sequence: TGTGCCAGCAGCTTCGGCGGCGGGGTGACAGATACGCAGTATTTT. This encodes CASSFGGGVTDTQYF. The V gene is TRBV5-4, the J gene TRBJ2-3, with TRBD2 as a possible D gene (6 bases). CDR1 SGHNT and CDR2 YYREEE come from the germline V gene (reference sequence). CDR3 length equals 15 residues. The germline V and J ends were trimmed by 2 bases and 3 bases, with 13 bases remaining between them. Variable domain in full (rest from reference TRBV5-4 and TRBJ2-3): ETGVTQSPTHLIKTRGQQVTLRCSSQSGHNTVSWYQQALGQGPQFIFQYYREEENGRGNFPPRFSGLQFPNYSSELNVNALELDDSALYLCASSFGGGVTDTQYFGPGTRLTVL.

This chain joins TRBV6-5 and TRBJ2-7; no reliable D call. The CDR3 consists of 14 residues. The V gene lost 0 bases and the J gene lost 3 bases, with 9 bases spanning the gap. Germline CDR1 and CDR2: MNHEY and SVGAGI. DNA for the CDR3: TGTGCCAGCAGTTACTCCATTGACAACTACGAGCAGTACTTC. Protein: CASSYSIDNYEQYF.

This rearrangement joins TRBV7-2 to TRBJ2-5, with 7 bases aligning to TRBD2. Trimming removed 1 base from V and 11 bases from J; junction bases left unmatched: 7. Germline values: CDR1 SGHTA, CDR2 FQGNSA. The length of the CDR3 is 13 residues. CDR3 sequence (DNA): TGTGCCAGCAGCTTAGGCCTAGCGGACTTACAGTACTTC. This encodes CASSLGLADLQYF.

The gene calls are TRBV28 and TRBJ1-4, with D maybe TRBD1 (5 bases). The CDR3 is 15 amino acids. Germline V gene lookup returns CDR1 MDHEN and CDR2 SYDVKM. The V gene lost 1 base and the J gene lost 4 bases, with 10 bases spanning the gap. CDR3 bases: TGTGCCAGCAGTTTATACAGGTCAGATAATGAAAAACTGTTTTTT. Its protein is CASSLYRSDNEKLFF.

V usage is TRBV5-6 and J usage is TRBJ1-1; D gene unclear. The length of the CDR3 is 14 residues. Trimming removed 4 bases at V and 0 bases at J, with 10 bases between. CDR1 and CDR2 (germline): SGHDT, YYEEEE. The CDR3 nucleotides are TGTGCCAGCAGCCCGTACTGGTTGAACACTGAAGCTTTCTTT. It specifies CASSPYWLNTEAFF.

DNA of the CDR3: TGTGCCAGCAGCCCCCCGGGACAGAATTCACCCCTCCACTTT. Protein sequence: CASSPPGQNSPLHF. The chain carries TRBV7-9 and TRBJ1-6; 7 bases align to TRBD1. The CDR3 extends over 14 amino acids. Per the germline V gene, CDR1 is SEHNR and CDR2 is FQNEAQ (reference sequence). V lost 5 bases and J lost 7; bases outside the gene matches: 5. The whole variable domain, filled in from reference TRBV7-9 and TRBJ1-6, reads DTGVSQNPRHKITKRGQNVTFRCDPISEHNRLYWYRQTLGQGPEFLTYFQNEAQLEKSRLLSDRFSAERPKGSFSTLEIQRTEQGDSAMYLCASSPPGQNSPLHFGNGTRLTVT.

This clone was counted only a few times. J is TRBJ2-4 and V is TRBV5-4, with D perhaps TRBD1 (6 bases). Germline V gene sequence: CDR1 SGHNT, CDR2 YYREEE (reference sequence). V lost 2 bases to trimming and J lost 0 bases, with 15 bases between them. The CDR3 loop spans 17 amino acids. DNA of the CDR3: TGTGCCAGCAGCTTAGTTGTAGGGGGTCTAGCCAAAAACATTCAGTACTTC. The encoded protein is CASSLVVGGLAKNIQYF.

The chain carries TRBV5-4 and TRBJ2-2; tentative D call: TRBD1 (5 bases). Per the germline V gene, CDR1 is SGHNT and CDR2 is YYREEE (reference sequence). This CDR3 contains 14 residues. V dropped 2 bases and J dropped 7 bases, with 12 bases sitting between them. The CDR3, as DNA: TGTGCCAGCAGCTTTCCAGGGTTGGTCGGGGAGCTGTTTTTT. Its translation: CASSFPGLVGELFF. The full variable domain, completed using reference TRBV5-4 and TRBJ2-2, is ETGVTQSPTHLIKTRGQQVTLRCSSQSGHNTVSWYQQALGQGPQFIFQYYREEENGRGNFPPRFSGLQFPNYSSELNVNALELDDSALYLCASSFPGLVGELFFGEGSRLTVL.

The gene calls are TRBV18 and TRBJ2-3; 14 bases map to TRBD2. This CDR3 comprises 18 residues. The trim removed 6 bases at V and 0 bases at J, leaving 8 bases unmatched. Germline CDR1 and CDR2: KGHSH and LQKENI. CDR3: CASSPGLAGVISTDTQYF. In DNA form, the CDR3 reads TGTGCCAGCTCCCCGGGACTAGCGGGGGTGATAAGCACAGATACGCAGTATTTT.

Of note for this clone: Distinct nucleotide sequences in the sample also encode this CDR3. The chain joins TRBV12-3 or TRBV12-4 to TRBJ1-1, with D perhaps TRBD1 (5 bases). V lost 6 bases, J lost 2 bases, and 10 bases lay in between. The CDR3 spans 13 residues. The CDR3 is CASSRTGNTEAFF. The CDR3 nucleotides are TGTGCCAGCAGCCGAACAGGAAACACTGAAGCTTTCTTT.

The chain combines TRBV4-1 with TRBJ1-2, with D perhaps TRBD1 (6 bases). CDR3 length equals 15 residues. The V end was cut by 0 bases, the J end by 5 bases, with 13 bases between. Looked up from germline, CDR1 is MGHRA and CDR2 is YSYEKL. CDR3 protein: CASSQDEGRGYGYTF. The CDR3 nucleotides read TGCGCCAGCAGCCAAGATGAGGGCAGGGGATATGGCTACACCTTC.

In this sample, this clone turned up a few times. The V and J genes are TRBV5-1 and TRBJ2-1; D is perhaps TRBD1 (6 bases). Germline V gene data show CDR1 as SGHRS and CDR2 as YFSETQ. CDR3 length: 16 residues. V was trimmed by 4 bases and J by 0 bases, leaving 14 bases between them. CDR3 in DNA: TGCGCCAGCAGCGGCGAGGGGGTTAGCTCCTACAATGAGCAGTTCTTC. This encodes CASSGEGVSSYNEQFF.

This chain joins TRBV2 and TRBJ2-7, with a weak D call TRBD2 (5 bases). Trimming pared 6 bases from V and 2 bases from J, leaving 14 bases between. Germline V gives CDR1 SNHLY, CDR2 FYNNEI. The CDR3 consists of 14 residues. The CDR3 nucleotides are TGTGCCAGCAGGTTAGCTCCGGGGACCTACGAGCAGTACTTC. It is translated as CASRLAPGTYEQYF.

The chain joins TRBV18 to TRBJ2-2; the D is unclear. There are 16 residues in the CDR3. Per germline, CDR1 KGHSH and CDR2 LQKENI. Between the trimmed V and J ends, which lost 4 bases and 8 bases, there was a span of 20 bases. The CDR3 DNA sequence: TGTGCCAGCTCACGTCCTTTCGATACCTCCGGTGGGGAGCTGTTTTTT. It is translated as CASSRPFDTSGGELFF.

This chain joins TRBV4-3 and TRBJ2-6; weak D call: TRBD1 (6 bases). The ends were cut back, 0 bases at V and 4 bases at J, with 16 bases in the middle. Germline lookup yields CDR1 LGHNA and CDR2 YSLEER. The length of the CDR3 is 18 residues. The CDR3 nucleotides read TGCGCCAGCAGCCAAGATCATTGGGGGCCACGGGGGGCCAACGTCCTGACTTTC. Protein: CASSQDHWGPRGANVLTF.

The chain joins TRBV6-1 to TRBJ2-1, with 10 bases matching TRBD2. From germline, CDR1 is MNHNS and CDR2 SASEGT. This CDR3 is built from 15 residues. V lost 1 base and J lost 4; bases outside the gene matches: 1. The CDR3 loop is CASSEEAGGYNEQFF. CDR3 bases: TGTGCCAGCAGTGAAGAAGCGGGGGGGTACAATGAGCAGTTCTTC.